This T cell receptor (beta chain) is drawn from a study of response to subunit inactivated influenza vaccine. Findings and limits, study-wide: The study's authors posited that every seasonal influenza vaccination enlists few new T cells.

Notes on this clonotype: As yet, its antigen is unknown.

TCRdb processed the RT-PCR reads anew with MiXCR; each CDR3 protein has one entry. The repertoire holds some 640,000 distinct CDR3 sequences, with about 15% as singletons. The CDR3 has 16 amino acids. V dropped 6 bases and J dropped 5; count of bases not matched to a gene: 11. The input for sequencing was PBMCs from blood, taken 14 days before vaccination. This sequence was found in a man aged 50 to 60 who received an inactivated influenza vaccine. The chain employs TRBV12-3 or TRBV12-4 and TRBJ2-3; 10 bases map to TRBD2. CDR3 sequence: CASRDTSGVYQDTQYF. In nucleotides, the CDR3 is TGTGCCAGCAGAGATACTAGCGGGGTATATCAAGATACGCAGTATTTT.